This record concerns one T cell receptor beta chain sequence. The target antigen is unknown. With V trimmed by 7 bases and J by 5 bases, 8 bases remained unmatched. CDR1 PRHDT and CDR2 FYEKMQ come from the germline V gene (reference sequence). This CDR3 contains 14 residues. The data stem from a study of brain T cells in children with intractable seizures. General study points: Only CDR3 sequence similarity suggested viral specificity, without known HCMV serostatus. Clones missing pre-surgery may reflect undersampling of that blood sample.

Time point here: blood from clinic visit 5 months post-surgery; TSC patient then seizure free. Surgery cases with the highest brain T cell transcript signatures were chosen for sequencing. At least one anti-epileptic drug was given before surgery. The data were produced by immunoSEQ multiplex PCR, yet TCRdb's version contains in-frame clones alone and is incomplete. The table lists about 340,000 clones, 93% of them singletons, with 5.5% to 6% in the top ten. The V and J genes are TRBV13 and TRBJ2-7; 10 bases agree with TRBD2. The sample consisted of peripheral blood, taken 5 to 6 months after surgery. This clonotype originated in a boy younger than two with tuberous sclerosis and intractable seizures. CDR3 in amino acids: CASMERGGRNEQYF. The DNA for the CDR3 is TGTGCCAGCATGGAGCGGGGGGGCAGAAACGAGCAGTACTTC.